This T cell receptor (beta chain) derives from a study of Ad26.COV2.S vaccination and SARS-CoV-2 variants. Profiling relied on immunoSEQ multiplex PCR, and the TCRdb table lists in-frame clones only, not all of them. The sample has fewer than 600,000 clones; 80% to 90% are singletons. The junction had 9 bases not matched to a gene; V was cut back by 5 bases and J by 5 bases. Germline lookup yields CDR1 SGHVS and CDR2 FQNEAQ. This CDR3 region has 15 residues. The sample's treatment: some 19 received Ad26.COV2.S at low or high dose, single or two shots; about 5 received placebo; per-sample allocation not given. Specimens were obtained on day 63 following the first vaccine or placebo injection.

The clonotype was recovered from a person aged 18-65 years who received the Ad26.COV2.S COVID-19 vaccine or a placebo. The sequences come from peripheral blood, collected in a trial of Ad26.COV2.S vaccine versus placebo. The chain combines TRBV7-8 with TRBJ2-1, with 7 bases lining up with TRBD2. CDR3 sequence: CASSRYWGGDNEQFF. DNA for the CDR3: TGTGCCAGCAGCCGATATTGGGGAGGGGACAATGAGCAGTTCTTC.